This TCR beta chain emerged from a study of OX40 agonist ivuxolimab in advanced cancers. Study-wide context: A partial response was reached by three patients: one with hepatocellular carcinoma and two with cutaneous melanoma.

The table came from immunoSEQ multiplex PCR; TCRdb's copy has only in-frame clones and leaves some out. The sample records some 41,000 clones, 88% being singletons. Trimming at V came to 3 bases and at J to 7 bases, leaving 8 bases not matched to a gene. The length of the CDR3 is 15 residues. From germline, CDR1 is LNHDA and CDR2 SQIVND (reference sequence). The source material was CD4+ or CD8+ T cells sorted from blood, sampled in a trial of the OX40 agonist ivuxolimab. The clonotype originates from an adult with an advanced solid tumor such as melanoma, head and neck, liver or kidney cancer. The chain links TRBV19 to TRBJ2-1, with 8 bases that match TRBD1. The CDR3 spells CASSIFLQGANEQFF. CDR3 sequence (DNA): TGTGCCAGTAGTATTTTTTTGCAGGGGGCAAATGAGCAGTTCTTC.